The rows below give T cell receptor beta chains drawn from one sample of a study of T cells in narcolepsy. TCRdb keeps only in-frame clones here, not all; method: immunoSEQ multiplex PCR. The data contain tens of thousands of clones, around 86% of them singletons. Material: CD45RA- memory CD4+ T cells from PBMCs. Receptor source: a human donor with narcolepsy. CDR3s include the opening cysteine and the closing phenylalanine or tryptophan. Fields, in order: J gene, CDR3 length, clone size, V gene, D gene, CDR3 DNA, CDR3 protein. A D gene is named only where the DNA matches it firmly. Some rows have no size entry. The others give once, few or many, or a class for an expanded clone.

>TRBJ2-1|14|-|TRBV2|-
TGTGCCAGCAGCGGGACAACCTCCTACAATGAGCAGTTCTTC
CASSGTTSYNEQFF
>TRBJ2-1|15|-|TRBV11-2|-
TGTGCCAGCAGGGCCGGGGACTTCCGGCACAATGAGCAGTTCTTC
CASRAGDFRHNEQFF
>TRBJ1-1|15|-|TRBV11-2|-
TGTGCCAGCAGCTTAGGTTCGACCTTGAACACTGAAGCTTTCTTT
CASSLGSTLNTEAFF
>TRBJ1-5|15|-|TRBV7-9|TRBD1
TGTGCCAGCAGCTTAGCGACAGGGGAGAATCAGCCCCAGCATTTT
CASSLATGENQPQHF
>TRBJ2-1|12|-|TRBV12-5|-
TGTGCTAGTGGTTTGTTTGACAATGAGCAGTTCTTC
CASGLFDNEQFF
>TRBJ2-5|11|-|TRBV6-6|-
TGTGCCAGCAGGGATCTGGAGACCCAGTACTTC
CASRDLETQYF
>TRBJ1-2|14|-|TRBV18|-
TGTGCCAGCTCACCACTCGACAGTGCCGGAGGCTACACCTTC
CASSPLDSAGGYTF
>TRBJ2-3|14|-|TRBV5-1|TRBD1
TGCGCCAGCAGCTTAGACAGGGAAGCTAATACGCAGTATTTT
CASSLDREANTQYF
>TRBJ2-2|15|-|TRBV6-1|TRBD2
TGTGCCAGCAGCGAGACTAGCGGGAGTACCGGGGAGCTGTTTTTT
CASSETSGSTGELFF
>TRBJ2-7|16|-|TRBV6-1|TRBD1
TGTGCCAGCAGTGCCCGACAGGGGGGAACCCTGGGCGAGCAGTACTTC
CASSARQGGTLGEQYF
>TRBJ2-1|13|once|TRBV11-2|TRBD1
TGTGCCAGCAGCCTCGGACAGGACAATGAGCAGTTCTTC
CASSLGQDNEQFF
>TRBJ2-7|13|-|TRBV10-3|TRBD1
TGTGCCGGAGGTGGGACAGGGGGCGGCGAGCAGTACTTC
CAGGGTGGGEQYF
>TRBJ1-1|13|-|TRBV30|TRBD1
TGTGCCACCACGGGACAGGGGCCCACTGAAGCTTTCTTT
CATTGQGPTEAFF
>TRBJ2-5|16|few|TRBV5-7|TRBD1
TGTGCCAGCAGCTTGAAGGGACAGGGGCTCCAAGAGACCCAGTACTTC
CASSLKGQGLQETQYF
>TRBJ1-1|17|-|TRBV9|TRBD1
TGTGCCAGCAGCTCCTGGCGGGGACAGGGAACTAACACTGAAGCTTTCTTT
CASSSWRGQGTNTEAFF
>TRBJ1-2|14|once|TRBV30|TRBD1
TGTGCCTGGAGTGTAAGGGGACAGGGAGAAGGCTACACCTTC
CAWSVRGQGEGYTF
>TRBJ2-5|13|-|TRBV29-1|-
TGCAGCCACAGTTCTGGGTACCAAGAGACCCAGTACTTC
CSHSSGYQETQYF
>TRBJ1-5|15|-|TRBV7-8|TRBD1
TGTGCCAGCAGCTTTAAGGGGACAGCGAATCAGCCCCAGCATTTT
CASSFKGTANQPQHF
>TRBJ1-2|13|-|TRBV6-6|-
TGTGCCAGCACCGCGTCGGGCAACTATGGCTACACCTTC
CASTASGNYGYTF
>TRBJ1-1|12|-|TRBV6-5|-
TGTGCCAGCAGCTACGCTGGCACTGAAGCTTTCTTT
CASSYAGTEAFF
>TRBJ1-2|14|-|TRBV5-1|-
TGCGCCAGCAGCTTGGCCGAGGGATTCTATGGCTACACCTTC
CASSLAEGFYGYTF
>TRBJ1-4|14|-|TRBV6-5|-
TGTGCCAGCAGTGATTCCCAGGGTGGAGAAAAACTGTTTTTT
CASSDSQGGEKLFF
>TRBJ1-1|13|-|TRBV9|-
TGTGCCAGCAGCCCGCGAGACGGCTCCAAAGCTTTCTTT
CASSPRDGSKAFF
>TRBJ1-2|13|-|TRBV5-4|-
TGTGCCAGCAGCTTCTACGGCAGGCGTGGCTACACCTTC
CASSFYGRRGYTF